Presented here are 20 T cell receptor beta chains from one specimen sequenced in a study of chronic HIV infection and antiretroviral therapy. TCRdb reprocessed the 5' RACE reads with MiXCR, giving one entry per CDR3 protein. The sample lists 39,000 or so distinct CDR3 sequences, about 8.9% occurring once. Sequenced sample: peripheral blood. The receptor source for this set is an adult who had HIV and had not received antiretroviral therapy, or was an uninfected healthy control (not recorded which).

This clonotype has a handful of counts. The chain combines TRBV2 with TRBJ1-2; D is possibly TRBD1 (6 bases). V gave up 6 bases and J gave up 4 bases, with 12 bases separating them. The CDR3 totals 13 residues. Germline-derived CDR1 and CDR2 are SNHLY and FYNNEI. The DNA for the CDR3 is TGTGCCAGCAGGGCCGGGACATTCTATGGCTACACCTTC. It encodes CASRAGTFYGYTF.

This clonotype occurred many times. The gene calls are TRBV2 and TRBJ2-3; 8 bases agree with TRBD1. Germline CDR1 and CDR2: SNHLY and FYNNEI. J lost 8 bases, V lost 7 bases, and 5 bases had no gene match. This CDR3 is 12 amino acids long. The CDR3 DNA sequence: TGTGCCAGCAAGCAGGGACAGGCTACGCAGTATTTT. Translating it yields CASKQGQATQYF.

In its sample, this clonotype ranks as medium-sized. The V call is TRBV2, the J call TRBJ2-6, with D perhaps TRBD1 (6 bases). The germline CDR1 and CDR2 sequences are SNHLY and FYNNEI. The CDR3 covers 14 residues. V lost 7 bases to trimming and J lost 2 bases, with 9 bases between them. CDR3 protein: CASTQGTGANVLTF. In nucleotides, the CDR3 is TGTGCCAGCACCCAGGGGACTGGGGCCAACGTCCTGACTTTC.

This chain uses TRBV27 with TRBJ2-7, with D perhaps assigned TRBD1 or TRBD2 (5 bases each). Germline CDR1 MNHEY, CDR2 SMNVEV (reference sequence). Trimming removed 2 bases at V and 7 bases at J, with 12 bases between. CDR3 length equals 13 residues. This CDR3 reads CASSLGGQGEQYF. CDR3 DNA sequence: TGTGCCAGCAGTTTAGGAGGACAAGGGGAGCAGTACTTC.

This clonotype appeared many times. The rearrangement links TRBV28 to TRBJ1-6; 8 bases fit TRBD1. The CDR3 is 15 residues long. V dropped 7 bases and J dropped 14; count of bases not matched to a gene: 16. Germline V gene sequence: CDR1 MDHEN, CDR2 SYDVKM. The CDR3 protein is CASIRLRQGTNTLHF. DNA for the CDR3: TGTGCCAGCATCCGCCTTAGACAGGGGACCAATACCCTCCACTTT.

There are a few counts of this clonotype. CDR3 sequence: CASTTTSGGDTQYF. CDR3 coding DNA: TGTGCCAGCACCACTACTAGCGGAGGAGATACGCAGTATTTT. The chain couples TRBV11-3 to TRBJ2-3; 8 nucleotides line up with TRBD2. The junction had 8 bases not matched to a gene; V was cut back by 7 bases and J by 5 bases. This CDR3 is 14 amino acids long. CDR1 SGHNT and CDR2 YENEEA come from the germline V gene. Complete variable domain (other parts from reference TRBV11-3 and TRBJ2-3): EAGVVQSPRYKIIEKKQPVAFWCNPISGHNTLYWYLQNLGQGPELLIRYENEEAVDDSQLPKDRFSAERLKGVDSTLKIQPAELGDSAVYLCASTTTSGGDTQYFGPGTRLTVL.

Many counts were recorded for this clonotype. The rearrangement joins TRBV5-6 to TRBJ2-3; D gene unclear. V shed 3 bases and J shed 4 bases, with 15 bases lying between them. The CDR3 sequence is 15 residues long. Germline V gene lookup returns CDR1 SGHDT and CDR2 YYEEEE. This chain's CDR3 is CASSSSRKASDTQYF. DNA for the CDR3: TGTGCCAGCAGCTCCTCGCGAAAAGCTTCAGATACGCAGTATTTT.

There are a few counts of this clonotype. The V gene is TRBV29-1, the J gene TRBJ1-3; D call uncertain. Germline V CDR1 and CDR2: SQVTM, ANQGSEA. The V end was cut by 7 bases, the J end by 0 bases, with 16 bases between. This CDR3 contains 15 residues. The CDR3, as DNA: TGCAGCGCAGAAATCATACAGATCTCTGGAAACACCATATATTTT. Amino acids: CSAEIIQISGNTIYF. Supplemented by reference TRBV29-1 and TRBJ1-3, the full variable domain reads SAVISQKPSRDICQRGTSLTIQCQVDSQVTMMFWYRQQPGQSLTLIATANQGSEATYESGFVIDKFPISRPNLTFSTLTVSNMSPEDSSIYLCSAEIIQISGNTIYFGEGSWLTVV.

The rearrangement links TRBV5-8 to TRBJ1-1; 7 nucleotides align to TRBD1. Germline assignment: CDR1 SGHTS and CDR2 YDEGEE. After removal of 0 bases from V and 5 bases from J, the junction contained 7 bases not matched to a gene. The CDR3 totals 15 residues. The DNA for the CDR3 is TGTGCCAGCAGCTTGGAGGCAGGGGGGAGGACTGAAGCTTTCTTT. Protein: CASSLEAGGRTEAFF.

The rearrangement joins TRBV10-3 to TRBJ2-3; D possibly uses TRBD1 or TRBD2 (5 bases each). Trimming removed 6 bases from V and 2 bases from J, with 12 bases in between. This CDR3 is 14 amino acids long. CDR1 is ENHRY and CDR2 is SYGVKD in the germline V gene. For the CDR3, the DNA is TGTGCCATCAGCTGGGACGGCGCCACAGATACGCAGTATTTT. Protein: CAISWDGATDTQYF.

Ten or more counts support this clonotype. CDR3 DNA sequence: TGTGCCAGCAGTTCTCTTTCCCAGGGAGGCTCCTACGAGCAGTACTTC. Protein sequence: CASSSLSQGGSYEQYF. The chain couples TRBV28 to TRBJ2-7; TRBD2 might be the D (6 bases). Trimming shortened V by 4 bases and J by 0 bases, and 16 bases separated the two germline ends. This CDR3 has 16 amino acids. In germline, CDR1 is MDHEN, CDR2 SYDVKM.

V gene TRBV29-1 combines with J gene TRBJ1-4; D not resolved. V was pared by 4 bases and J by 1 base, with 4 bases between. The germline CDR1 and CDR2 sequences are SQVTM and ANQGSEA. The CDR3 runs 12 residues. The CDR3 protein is CSVGVTNEKLFF. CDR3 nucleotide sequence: TGCAGCGTTGGAGTAACTAATGAAAAACTGTTTTTT.

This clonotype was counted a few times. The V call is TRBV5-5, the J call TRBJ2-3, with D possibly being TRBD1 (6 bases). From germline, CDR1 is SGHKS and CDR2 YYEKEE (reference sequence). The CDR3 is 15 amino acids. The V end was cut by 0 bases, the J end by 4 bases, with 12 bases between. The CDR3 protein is CASSLGQVFADTQYF. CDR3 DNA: TGTGCCAGCAGCTTGGGACAGGTGTTCGCAGATACGCAGTATTTT.

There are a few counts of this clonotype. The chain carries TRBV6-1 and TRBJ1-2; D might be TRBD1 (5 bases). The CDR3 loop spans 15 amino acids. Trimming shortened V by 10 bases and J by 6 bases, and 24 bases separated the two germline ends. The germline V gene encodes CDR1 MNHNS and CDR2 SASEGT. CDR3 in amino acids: CATSLVGGVVHGYTF. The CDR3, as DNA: TGTGCCACCAGCCTTGTAGGAGGGGTTGTGCATGGCTACACCTTC.

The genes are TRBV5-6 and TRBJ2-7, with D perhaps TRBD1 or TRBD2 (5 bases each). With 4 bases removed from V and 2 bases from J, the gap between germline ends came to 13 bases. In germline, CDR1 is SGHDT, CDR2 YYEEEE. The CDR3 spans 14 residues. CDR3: CASSNPGPTYEQYF. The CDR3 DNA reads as TGTGCCAGCAGCAACCCGGGACCCACCTACGAGCAGTACTTC. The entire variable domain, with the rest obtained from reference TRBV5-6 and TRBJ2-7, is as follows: DAGVTQSPTHLIKTRGQQVTLRCSPKSGHDTVSWYQQALGQGPQFIFQYYEEEERQRGNFPDRFSGHQFPNYSSELNVNALLLGDSALYLCASSNPGPTYEQYFGPGTRLTVT.

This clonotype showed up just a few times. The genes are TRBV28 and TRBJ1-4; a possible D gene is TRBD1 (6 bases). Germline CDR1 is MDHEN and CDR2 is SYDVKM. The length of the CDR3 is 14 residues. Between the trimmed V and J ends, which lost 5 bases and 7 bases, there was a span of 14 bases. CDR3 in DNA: TGTGCCAGCAGTGCTACGGGGGCTGGTGAAAAACTGTTTTTT. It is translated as CASSATGAGEKLFF.

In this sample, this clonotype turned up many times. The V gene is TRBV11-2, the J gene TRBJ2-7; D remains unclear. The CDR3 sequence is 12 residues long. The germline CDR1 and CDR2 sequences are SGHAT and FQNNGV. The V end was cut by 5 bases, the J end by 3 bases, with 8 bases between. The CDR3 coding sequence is TGTGCCAGCAGCAGAACGGGCTACGAGCAGTACTTC. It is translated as CASSRTGYEQYF.

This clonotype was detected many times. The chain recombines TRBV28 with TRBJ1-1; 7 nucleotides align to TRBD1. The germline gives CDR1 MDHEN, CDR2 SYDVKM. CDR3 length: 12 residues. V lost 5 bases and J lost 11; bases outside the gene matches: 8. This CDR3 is CASSHGQAGAFF. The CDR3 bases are TGTGCCAGCAGTCACGGACAGGCCGGGGCTTTCTTT.

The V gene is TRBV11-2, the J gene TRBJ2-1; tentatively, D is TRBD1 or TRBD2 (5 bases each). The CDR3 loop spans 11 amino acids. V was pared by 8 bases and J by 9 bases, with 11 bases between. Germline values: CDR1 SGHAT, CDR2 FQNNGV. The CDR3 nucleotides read TGTGCCAGCGGGCTTGGGGGTGAGCAGTTCTTC. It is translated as CASGLGGEQFF.

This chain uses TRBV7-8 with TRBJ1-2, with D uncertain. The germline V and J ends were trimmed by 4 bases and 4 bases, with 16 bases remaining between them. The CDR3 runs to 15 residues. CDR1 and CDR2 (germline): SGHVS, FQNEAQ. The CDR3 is CASSSRPPKAYGYTF. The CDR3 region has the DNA TGTGCCAGCAGCTCCCGGCCCCCTAAGGCCTATGGCTACACCTTC.